Listed below are T cell receptor beta chains from one sample, sequenced in a study of cytomegalovirus exposure and HLA in healthy donors. Here immunoSEQ multiplex PCR was the method, and the copy in TCRdb shows in-frame clones only, minus some. The sample holds approximately 170,000 clones, approximately 70% seen once. The sequenced material came from PBMCs. The receptors were sampled from a woman in her 30s in good health and CMV-seropositive. CDR3s include the opening cysteine and the closing phenylalanine or tryptophan. D genes are given only for firm matches. The size entry is marked missing in some rows and otherwise reads once, few, many or a size class.

CDR3: CSSSLARQEQYF; DNA: TGTTCCAGCAGCTTAGCGCGGCAAGAGCAGTACTTC; J: TRBJ2-7; V: TRBV7-9; size: -; D: -
CDR3: CASSLTGSGGYTF; DNA: TGTGCCAGCAGCTTAACAGGGTCCGGTGGCTACACCTTC; J: TRBJ1-2; V: TRBV7-2; size: -; D: -
CDR3: CASSRQGALTEAFF; DNA: TGTGCCAGCAGCCGCCAGGGGGCTCTGACTGAAGCTTTCTTT; J: TRBJ1-1; V: TRBV6-6; size: -; D: TRBD1
CDR3: CASRLGREQYF; DNA: TGCGCCAGCAGGCTGGGGCGCGAGCAGTACTTC; J: TRBJ2-7; V: TRBV5-1; size: few; D: -
CDR3: CASSLRGPNYGYTF; DNA: TGTGCCAGCAGCCTCAGGGGCCCAAACTATGGCTACACCTTC; J: TRBJ1-2; V: TRBV7-2; size: -; D: -
CDR3: CASIRDSNQPQHF; DNA: TGTGCCAGTATCAGGGATAGCAATCAGCCCCAGCATTTT; J: TRBJ1-5; V: TRBV19; size: once; D: -
CDR3: CASSRLAGDQNEQFF; DNA: TGTGCCAGCAGTCGACTAGCGGGAGATCAAAATGAGCAGTTCTTC; J: TRBJ2-1; V: TRBV6-4; size: -; D: TRBD2
CDR3: CASSLTPLRGNEQFF; DNA: TGTGCCAGCAGCTTAACTCCACTAAGGGGGAATGAGCAGTTCTTC; J: TRBJ2-1; V: TRBV11-2; size: -; D: -
CDR3: CASSEAGTGNEKLFF; DNA: TGTGCCAGCAGTGAAGCGGGGACAGGGAATGAAAAACTGTTTTTT; J: TRBJ1-4; V: TRBV6-1; size: few; D: TRBD1
CDR3: CASNLDRGSTEAFF; DNA: TGTGCCAGTAATCTCGACAGGGGATCAACTGAAGCTTTCTTT; J: TRBJ1-1; V: TRBV7-9; size: -; D: TRBD1
CDR3: CASRHPGGNTGELFF; DNA: TGTGCCAGCAGACACCCGGGGGGGAACACCGGGGAGCTGTTTTTT; J: TRBJ2-2; V: TRBV28; size: once; D: TRBD2
CDR3: CASSSLQGIVTDTQYF; DNA: TGTGCCAGCAGCTCGCTCCAGGGTATTGTCACAGATACGCAGTATTTT; J: TRBJ2-3; V: TRBV5-5; size: -; D: -
CDR3: CASSIAGVLSITEAFF; DNA: TGTGCCAGTAGTATAGCGGGGGTCCTTTCGATTACTGAAGCTTTCTTT; J: TRBJ1-1; V: TRBV19; size: -; D: -
CDR3: CASSPQGASTEAFF; DNA: TGTGCCAGCTCACCACAGGGGGCGAGCACTGAAGCTTTCTTT; J: TRBJ1-1; V: TRBV18; size: -; D: TRBD1
CDR3: CASSLVAGDRPYEQYF; DNA: TGTGCCAGCAGCTTAGTAGCGGGAGACCGACCCTACGAGCAGTACTTC; J: TRBJ2-7; V: TRBV28; size: -; D: TRBD2
CDR3: CSSSHLRGRAGETQYF; DNA: TGTTCCAGCAGCCACCTTCGCGGGAGGGCCGGAGAGACCCAGTACTTC; J: TRBJ2-5; V: TRBV7-9; size: -; D: TRBD2
CDR3: CATRGRFTDTQYF; DNA: TGTGCCACAAGAGGGAGGTTCACAGATACGCAGTATTTT; J: TRBJ2-3; V: TRBV2; size: -; D: -
CDR3: CASSSEPNEKLFF; DNA: TGCGCCAGCAGCTCCGAGCCAAATGAAAAACTGTTTTTT; J: TRBJ1-4; V: TRBV5-1; size: -; D: -
CDR3: CASSRQREEVGELFF; DNA: TGTGCCAGCAGCCGTCAGCGGGAGGAGGTCGGGGAGCTGTTTTTT; J: TRBJ2-2; V: TRBV27; size: -; D: TRBD2
CDR3: CATSLGTDSNQPQHF; DNA: TGTGCCACCAGCTTGGGGACAGACAGCAATCAGCCCCAGCATTTT; J: TRBJ1-5; V: TRBV15; size: -; D: TRBD1